This T cell receptor beta chain was profiled in a study of blood T cell repertoires in COVID-19. In the study overall: COVID-19 samples, acute and convalescent, were from the United States, Italy and Spain. PBMCs, B-cell-depleted T cells, or T cells provided the cDNA or gDNA that made up the material.

The V gene lost 3 bases and the J gene lost 2 bases, with 13 bases spanning the gap. The CDR3 length is 15 residues. Germline lookup yields CDR1 LNHNV and CDR2 YYDKDF (reference sequence). In the original analysis: Scientists estimated how many nucleated cells there were by amplifying reference gene primers. Profiling relied on immunoSEQ multiplex PCR, and the TCRdb table lists in-frame clones only, not all of them. The D gene and trimming were derived from the DNA, and the V and J assignments and clone size from that table. Among under 200,000 clones listed, 70% to 90% were seen once. This TCR came from a woman of 80 years or more with acute or convalescent COVID-19. The sequencing input was peripheral blood. The chain joins TRBV15 to TRBJ2-5, with D possibly TRBD1 on 6 matching bases. The DNA of the CDR3 is TGTGCCACCAGCAGGCTACGGACAGCGCAAGAGACCCAGTACTTC. It is translated as CATSRLRTAQETQYF.